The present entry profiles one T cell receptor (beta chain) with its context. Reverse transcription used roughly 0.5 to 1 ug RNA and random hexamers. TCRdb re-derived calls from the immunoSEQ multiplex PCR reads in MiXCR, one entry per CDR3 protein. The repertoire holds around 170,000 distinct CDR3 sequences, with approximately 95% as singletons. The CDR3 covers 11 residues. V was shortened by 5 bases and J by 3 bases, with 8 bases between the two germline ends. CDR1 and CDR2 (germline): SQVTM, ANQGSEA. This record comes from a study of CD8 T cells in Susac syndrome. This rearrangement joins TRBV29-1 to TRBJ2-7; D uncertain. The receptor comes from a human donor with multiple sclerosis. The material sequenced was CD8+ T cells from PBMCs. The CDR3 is CSVFQSYEQYF. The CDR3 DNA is TGCAGCGTTTTTCAGAGCTACGAGCAGTACTTC.